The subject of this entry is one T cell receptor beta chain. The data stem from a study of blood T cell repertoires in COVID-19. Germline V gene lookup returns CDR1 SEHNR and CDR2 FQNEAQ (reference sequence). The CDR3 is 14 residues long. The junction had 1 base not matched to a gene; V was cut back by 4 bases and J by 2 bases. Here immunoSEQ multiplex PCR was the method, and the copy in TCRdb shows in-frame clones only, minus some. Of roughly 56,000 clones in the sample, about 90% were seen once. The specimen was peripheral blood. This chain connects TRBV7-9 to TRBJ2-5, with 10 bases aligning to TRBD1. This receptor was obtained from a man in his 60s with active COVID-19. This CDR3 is CASSWGQGQETQYF. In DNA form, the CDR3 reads TGTGCCAGCAGCTGGGGACAGGGGCAAGAGACCCAGTACTTC.